This T cell receptor beta chain was sequenced for a study of CD8+CD57+ T cells in acquired aplastic anemia (dated by TCRdb to the late 2010s). General notes on the study: Extracted DNA from sorted CD4+ and CD8+ cells averaged 3.2 ug, ranging from about 0.19 to 30 ug. A CD8+CD57+ expansion meant a frequency higher than the mean frequency seen in healthy subjects.

TCR beta VDJ combination and CDR3 sequence profiling used genomic DNA as the template. An Illumina HiSeq 2000 was used for TCR repertoire sequencing. Regarding the original processing steps: TRBV/TRBJ rearrangement plots, CDR3 size and DJ length profiles, and Simpson's diversity index were used to assess repertoires. The most abundant DNA sequence in the deep sequencing data was taken as the immunodominant clone. CDR3 amino acid sequences were screened for sharing across subjects and compared with published repertoires and the VDJdb database. Clones were called with MiXCR by TCRdb after fastp trimmed the public reads at Q25, and only in-frame beta chains were retained. Rows are unified per CDR3 protein, each entry keeping the most common DNA and genes. The V and J calls and clone size are TCRdb's, not the authors'. The sample table holds approximately 300,000 distinct CDR3 sequences, of which 56% were seen once. The leading ten clones occupy approximately 1.2% of the sample.

The investigation overall reported the following: No significant difference in CD8+ Simpson's diversity was found between patients and healthy controls (P=0.060). Around 27 CD8+ CDR3 sequences were shared between patients and controls but appeared highly expressed in patients and within their immunodominant clones.

Patients chosen for sequencing had shown expansion of CD8+CD57+ cells by flow cytometry. Every patient had severe acquired aplastic anemia, diagnosed using the International Study of Aplastic Anemia and Agranulocytosis and Camitta criteria. No patient had received any therapy when blood was sampled. In this study, sorted CD4+ and CD8+ T cells from the blood of healthy subjects and of severe aplastic anemia patients had their TCR repertoires deep-sequenced. Patients were enrolled in the USA under clinicaltrials.gov protocols 00001620, 01623167, 00001397, 00071045, 00081523 and 00961064. Ficoll-Paque density gradient centrifugation was used to isolate peripheral blood mononuclear cells. Before DNA extraction, CD4+ and CD8+ T cells were sorted with FACS or magnetic beads. This clonotype was found many times. Its recognized antigen is unknown. Base qualities are not at hand, and no much larger clone is one base apart.

Via the germline V gene (reference sequence), CDR1 is SEHNR and CDR2 FQNEAQ. V lost 1 base and J lost 1 base; the stretch between them is 7 bases long. CDR3 length: 14 amino acids, cysteine to phenylalanine. Solely the CDR3 DNA is kept, with 42 bases framed from the first base. This clonotype was obtained from a human donor with aplastic anemia. The chain was built from TRBV7-9 and TRBJ1-1; TRBD1 is a possible D gene, resting on 6 matching bases. The sample taken for sequencing was sorted CD4+, CD8+, or CD8+CD57+ T cells (not recorded which) from PBMCs. The CDR3 reads as follows: CASSLGTANTEAFF. DNA sequence: TGTGCCAGCAGCTTAGGGACAGCGAACACTGAAGCTTTCTTT. Reference TRBV7-9 and TRBJ1-1 proteins supply the regions before and after the CDR3; the full variable domain is: DTGVSQNPRHKITKRGQNVTFRCDPISEHNRLYWYRQTLGQGPEFLTYFQNEAQLEKSRLLSDRFSAERPKGSFSTLEIQRTEQGDSAMYLCASSLGTANTEAFFGQGTRLTVV.